What follows is one T cell receptor beta chain and its context. The antigen is not known. V was shortened by 5 bases and J by 6 bases, with 8 bases between the two germline ends. The CDR3 is 11 residues long. Per germline, CDR1 DFQATT and CDR2 SNEGSKA (reference sequence). These data originate in a study of graft-versus-host responses after intestinal transplantation. Study information: Transplant recipients had multivisceral, liver-intestinal, or isolated intestinal grafts.

Produced via immunoSEQ multiplex PCR; TCRdb's table is partial and in-frame only. The data hold about 77,000 clones, with around 92% observed a single time. General observations from the study: Early post-transplant falls in HvG clones accompanied the peak levels of circulating GvH clones. Individuals carrying graft-donor T cell macrochimerism showed high graft-versus-host to host-versus-graft clonal ratios in allografts.

The V gene is TRBV20-1, the J gene TRBJ2-1; D is uncertain. This sequence was found in a human patient who received an intestinal transplant, so some T cells may come from the graft donor. The sample was PBMCs, taken 98 days after intestinal transplantation. This CDR3 reads CSAPLPNEQFF. CDR3 in DNA: TGCAGTGCTCCCCTACCCAATGAGCAGTTCTTC.